This entry describes one T cell receptor beta chain. Antigen: not known. Other nucleotide sequences from this sample produce the same CDR3. CDR1 is SGHRS, CDR2 YFSETQ, per germline. This CDR3 contains 13 residues. Trimming took off 0 bases at V and 2 bases at J, with 5 bases between the two ends. This entry belongs to a study of vaccination effects on CD4 cells after COVID-19. The table came from immunoSEQ multiplex PCR; TCRdb's copy has only in-frame clones and leaves some out. Of roughly 23,000 clones detected, roughly four fifths appear once; the ten largest clones hold 15% to 20%. Ahead of sequencing, the ViraFEST assay grew antigen-specific CD4+ T cells using viral peptide pools. Scientists isolated CD4+ T cells after an approximately ten-day culture period ended. According to PCR results, the person was infected with SARS-CoV-2 between March and December 2020.

The gene calls are TRBV5-1 and TRBJ1-2; no definite D call. Source: CD4+ T cells from PBMCs cultured with SARS-CoV-2 spike peptides, taken before COVID-19 vaccination. This sequence originates from a human donor who had a prior SARS-CoV-2 infection. CDR3: CASSLAANYGYTF. The CDR3 DNA is TGCGCCAGCAGCTTGGCCGCAAACTATGGCTACACCTTC.